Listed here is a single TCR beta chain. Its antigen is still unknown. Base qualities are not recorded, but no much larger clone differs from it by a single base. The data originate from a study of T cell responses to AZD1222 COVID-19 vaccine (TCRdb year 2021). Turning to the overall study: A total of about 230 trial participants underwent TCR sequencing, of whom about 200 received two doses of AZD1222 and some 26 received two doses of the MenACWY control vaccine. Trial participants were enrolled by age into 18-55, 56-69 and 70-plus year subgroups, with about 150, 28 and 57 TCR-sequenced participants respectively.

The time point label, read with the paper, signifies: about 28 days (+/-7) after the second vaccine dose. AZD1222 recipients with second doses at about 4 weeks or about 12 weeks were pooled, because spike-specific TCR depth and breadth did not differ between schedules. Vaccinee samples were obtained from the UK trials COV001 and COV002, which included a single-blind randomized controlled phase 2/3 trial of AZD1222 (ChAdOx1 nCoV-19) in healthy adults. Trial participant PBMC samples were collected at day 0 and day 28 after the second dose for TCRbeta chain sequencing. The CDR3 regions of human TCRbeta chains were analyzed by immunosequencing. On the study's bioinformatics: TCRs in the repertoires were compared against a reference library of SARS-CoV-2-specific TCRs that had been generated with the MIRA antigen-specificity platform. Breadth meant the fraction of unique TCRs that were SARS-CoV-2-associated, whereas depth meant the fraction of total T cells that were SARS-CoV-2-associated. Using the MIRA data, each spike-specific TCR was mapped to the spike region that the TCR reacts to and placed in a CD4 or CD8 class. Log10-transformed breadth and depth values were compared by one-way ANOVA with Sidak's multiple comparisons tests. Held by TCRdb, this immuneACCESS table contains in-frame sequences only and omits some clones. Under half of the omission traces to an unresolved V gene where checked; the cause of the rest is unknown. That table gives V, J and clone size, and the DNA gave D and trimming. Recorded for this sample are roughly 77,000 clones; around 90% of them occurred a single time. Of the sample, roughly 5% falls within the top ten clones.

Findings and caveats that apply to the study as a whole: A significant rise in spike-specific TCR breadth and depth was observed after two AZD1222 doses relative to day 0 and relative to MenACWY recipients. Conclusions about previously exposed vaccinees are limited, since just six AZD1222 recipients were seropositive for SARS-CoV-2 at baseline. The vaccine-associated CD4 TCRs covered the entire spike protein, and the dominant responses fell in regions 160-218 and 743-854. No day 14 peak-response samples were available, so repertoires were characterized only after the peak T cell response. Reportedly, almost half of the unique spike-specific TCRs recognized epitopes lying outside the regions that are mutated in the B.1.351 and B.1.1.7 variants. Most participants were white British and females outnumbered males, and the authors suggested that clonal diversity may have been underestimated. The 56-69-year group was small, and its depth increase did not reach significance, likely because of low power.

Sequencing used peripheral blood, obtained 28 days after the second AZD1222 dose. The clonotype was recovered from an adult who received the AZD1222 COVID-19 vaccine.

The nucleotides are TGTGCCAGCAGCCAAGAAATTGGGTGGATTAGCACAGATACGCAGTATTTT. This codes for CASSQEIGWISTDTQYF. The V and J genes are TRBV14 and TRBJ2-3, with no D gene named confidently. V and J lose 0 bases and 0 bases, and a span of 13 bases separates them. CDR1 and CDR2 (SGHDN, FVKESK) derive from the germline V gene. The CDR3 runs 17 amino acids, cysteine and phenylalanine included. Only the CDR3 DNA stays, 51 bases, in frame from base 1.